This TCR beta chain was obtained from a study of shared clonotypes between healthy human individuals. In the naive CD8 group, cells lacked CD45RO and were positively selected for CCR7, so terminally differentiated effector memory CD45RA+ cells were left out. Findings and caveats of the study: A generally larger estimated richness was seen in naive subsets than in memory subsets. Specimens sampled were limited to blood, with tissue repertoires likely differing.

This clone was detected only a few times. Its antigen is not identified. In germline, CDR1 is MGHRA, CDR2 YSYEKL. The CDR3 has 15 amino acids. Unmatched junction bases numbered 7, after V lost 3 bases and J lost 4 bases. Sorted-subset replicate PCRs used around 200 ng of genomic DNA. This amount corresponded to tens of thousands of T cell genomes. Using immunoSEQ multiplex PCR, the repertoire was profiled, and TCRdb retains in-frame clones only, with some absent. The sample yields about 600,000 clones, 95% to 96% seen once. The genes are TRBV4-1 and TRBJ2-7; the match to TRBD1 covers 9 bases. The sequenced sample consisted of naive CD8+ T cells sorted from blood. The clonotype originates from a woman in her 30s in good health. The CDR3 sequence is CASSQPGQGQYEQYF. For the CDR3, the DNA is TGCGCCAGCAGCCAGCCGGGACAGGGCCAATACGAGCAGTACTTC.